The 29 T cell receptor beta chains given below trace back to one sample, sequenced in a study of metastatic and nonmetastatic thyroid tumors. There were no patients who had received any treatment before thyroid surgery. TCRdb re-analyzed the PCR reads using MiXCR. Seen here are about 24,000 clones, roughly 19% observed once, and the top ten hold approximately 4.6%. Material for sequencing was blood. These receptors all stem from a male donor with papillary thyroid cancer or a benign thyroid nodule (not recorded which). Some clones in this sample may be carry-over from other donors' samples.

The chain has TRBV5-1 and TRBJ2-7; D unclear. Trimming cost V 4 bases and J 5 bases, with 22 bases left between them. Germline V gene lookup returns CDR1 SGHRS and CDR2 YFSETQ. The CDR3 covers 16 residues. CDR3 loop: CASSPSPGSYVHEQYF. The DNA of the CDR3 is TGCGCCAGCAGCCCTTCCCCGGGTTCGTACGTTCACGAGCAGTACTTC. The full variable domain, with the rest looked up from reference TRBV5-1 and TRBJ2-7, is KAGVTQTPRYLIKTRGQQVTLSCSPISGHRSVSWYQQTPGQGLQFLFEYFSETQRNKGNFPGRFSGRQFSNSRSEMNVSTLELGDSALYLCASSPSPGSYVHEQYFGPGTRLTVT.

This clone has ten or more counts. This sequence joins TRBV19 and TRBJ2-4, with D maybe TRBD2 (5 bases). CDR3 length: 16 amino acids. From germline, CDR1 is LNHDA and CDR2 SQIVND (reference sequence). Trimming took 6 bases from V and 0 from J, leaving 15 bases between them. In nucleotides, the CDR3 is TGTGCCAGTAGCCCGCTAGGAGGTATAGCCAAAAACATTCAGTACTTC. It specifies CASSPLGGIAKNIQYF. Full variable domain (outside the CDR3, taken from reference TRBV19 and TRBJ2-4): DGGITQSPKYLFRKEGQNVTLSCEQNLNHDAMYWYRQDPGQGLRLIYYSQIVNDFQKGDIAEGYSVSREKKESFPLTVTSAQKNPTAFYLCASSPLGGIAKNIQYFGAGTRLSVL.

This clone was observed at least ten times. Other DNA sequences of this sample code for an identical CDR3. The gene calls are TRBV18 and TRBJ2-7; D ambiguous. Trimming left V 1 base short and J 0 bases short, with 7 bases between. This CDR3 is built from 14 residues. Germline CDR1 reads KGHSH; CDR2 reads LQKENI. The chain's CDR3 is CASSPRANSYEQYF. In DNA form, the CDR3 reads TGTGCCAGCTCACCACGGGCCAACTCCTACGAGCAGTACTTC.

This clone was counted at least ten times. The chain is built from TRBV20-1 and TRBJ2-2, with 7 nucleotides matching TRBD1. Germline values: CDR1 DFQATT, CDR2 SNEGSKA (reference sequence). V lost 1 base and J lost 2; bases outside the gene matches: 1. The CDR3 sequence is 14 residues long. This CDR3 is CSARGQGNTGELFF. As DNA, the CDR3 is TGCAGTGCTAGAGGACAGGGAAACACCGGGGAGCTGTTTTTT.

This clone rates as medium-sized. The chain links TRBV27 to TRBJ1-3; D unresolved. Germline values: CDR1 MNHEY, CDR2 SMNVEV (reference sequence). V was shortened by 3 bases and J by 2 bases, with 8 bases between the two germline ends. This CDR3 is 14 amino acids long. CDR3: CASSFGRPGNTIYF. DNA for the CDR3: TGTGCCAGCAGTTTCGGCAGGCCTGGAAACACCATATATTTT.

This clone was recorded at least ten times. The V gene is TRBV18, the J gene TRBJ2-5; 9 bases match TRBD2. The V gene's germline CDR1 is KGHSH and CDR2 LQKENI. There are 14 residues in the CDR3. V shed 3 bases and J 4 bases; nucleotides not matched to a gene: 3. CDR3 amino acids: CASSPPSGAETQYF. In DNA form, the CDR3 reads TGTGCCAGCTCACCGCCTAGCGGGGCAGAGACCCAGTACTTC. Supplemented by reference TRBV18 and TRBJ2-5, the full variable domain reads NAGVMQNPRHLVRRRGQEARLRCSPMKGHSHVYWYRQLPEEGLKFMVYLQKENIIDESGMPKERFSAEFPKEGPSILRIQQVVRGDSAAYFCASSPPSGAETQYFGPGTRLLVL.

The rearrangement links TRBV19 to TRBJ2-1; TRBD2 might be the D (7 bases). The V end lost 5 bases, the J end lost 6 bases, and 17 bases lay between the germline ends. Germline V gene lookup returns CDR1 LNHDA and CDR2 SQIVND (reference sequence). The CDR3 totals 15 residues. Here the CDR3 DNA reads TGTGCCAGTAGTCGTCTACGGGGGGCCGGCAATGAGCAGTTCTTC. Encoded protein: CASSRLRGAGNEQFF.

The sample holds many counts of this clone. This chain connects TRBV18 to TRBJ1-1, with unresolved D. Germline lookup yields CDR1 KGHSH and CDR2 LQKENI. V was clipped by 2 bases and J by 4 bases, with 8 bases between them. This CDR3 has 13 residues. CDR3 protein: CASSPGGSTEAFF. The CDR3 bases are TGTGCCAGCTCACCAGGAGGGAGCACTGAAGCTTTCTTT.

This clone occurred many times. The V gene is TRBV3-1, the J gene TRBJ2-6; no firm D call. Trimming shortened V by 0 bases and J by 0 bases, and 3 bases separated the two germline ends. The CDR3 totals 15 residues. In germline, CDR1 is LGHDT, CDR2 YNNKEL (reference sequence). Written as DNA, the CDR3 is TGTGCCAGCAGCCAAGACAGCTCTGGGGCCAACGTCCTGACTTTC. It codes for CASSQDSSGANVLTF.

This clone was picked up a small number of times. Given a much more abundant clone one base away, this may be a read error. The sample holds other DNA sequences that translate to the same CDR3. The chain links TRBV7-8 to TRBJ1-1; D perhaps matches TRBD1 (6 bases). CDR3 length equals 16 residues. Trimming stripped 5 bases from V and 2 bases from J, with 18 bases between. The germline gives CDR1 SGHVS, CDR2 FQNEAQ. The CDR3 spells CASSPLLSGDNTEAFF. CDR3 coding DNA: TGTGCCAGCAGCCCCCTTCTCTCAGGGGACAACACTGAAGCTTTCTTT.

The table lists this clone with many counts. The genes are TRBV7-3 and TRBJ2-7; either TRBD1 or TRBD2 may fit D (6 bases each). V was trimmed by 1 base and J by 4 bases, leaving 17 bases between them. The V gene's germline CDR1 is SGHTA and CDR2 FQGTGA. The CDR3 consists of 16 residues. CDR3 DNA: TGTGCCAGCAGCTTAAAGGGGGGCCGTTACTCTTACGAGCAGTACTTC. It encodes CASSLKGGRYSYEQYF. Together with reference TRBV7-3 and TRBJ2-7, the CDR3 gives the full variable domain: GAGVSQTPSNKVTEKGKYVELRCDPISGHTALYWYRQSLGQGPEFLIYFQGTGAADDSGLPNDRFFAVRPEGSVSTLKIQRTERGDSAVYLCASSLKGGRYSYEQYFGPGTRLTVT.

The V call is TRBV27, the J call TRBJ1-5; no clear D gene. Germline V lookup: CDR1 MNHEY, CDR2 SMNVEV (reference sequence). V was shortened by 5 bases and J by 0 bases, with 17 bases between the two germline ends. The CDR3 contains 17 residues. The chain's CDR3 is CASSPEWVGFSNQPQHF. The CDR3 nucleotides read TGTGCCAGCAGTCCCGAATGGGTCGGGTTTAGCAATCAGCCCCAGCATTTT.

This clone came up a few times. V usage is TRBV6-1 and J usage is TRBJ2-3; 9 nucleotides align to TRBD2. V shed 3 bases, J shed 6 bases, and the junction held 4 bases outside the gene matches. The CDR3 extends over 14 amino acids. CDR1 MNHNS and CDR2 SASEGT come from the germline V gene. In nucleotides, the CDR3 is TGTGCCAGCAGTGATGGCAGCGGGAGGGATACGCAGTATTTT. Its protein product is CASSDGSGRDTQYF.

The rearrangement joins TRBV30 to TRBJ2-7; D possibly matches TRBD1 or TRBD2 (5 bases each). CDR1 GTSNPN and CDR2 SVGIG come from the germline V gene (reference sequence). V was cut by 2 bases and J by 9 bases, with 11 bases left in between. There are 11 residues in the CDR3. CDR3 in amino acids: CAWSNGAGQYF. CDR3 sequence (DNA): TGTGCCTGGAGTAACGGGGCAGGGCAGTACTTC. The complete variable domain, with remaining parts taken from reference TRBV30 and TRBJ2-7, reads SQTIHQWPATLVQPVGSPLSLECTVEGTSNPNLYWYRQAAGRGLQLLFYSVGIGQISSEVPQNLSASRPQDRQFILSSKKLLLSDSGFYLCAWSNGAGQYFGPGTRLTVT.

The V gene is TRBV18, the J gene TRBJ2-1; weak D call: TRBD1 (5 bases). Trimming stripped 5 bases from V and 6 bases from J, with 14 bases between. The germline CDR1 and CDR2 sequences are KGHSH and LQKENI. The CDR3 spans 14 residues. CDR3 region: CASSYQQVVNEQFF. As DNA, the CDR3 is TGTGCCAGCTCATATCAACAGGTTGTCAATGAGCAGTTCTTC.

Concerning this clone: Being one base from a much bigger clone, this may be a read error. The V and J genes are TRBV11-2 and TRBJ1-1; D is possibly TRBD1 (5 bases). CDR3 size: 17 residues. V dropped 0 bases and J dropped 5 bases, with 19 bases sitting between them. Germline loops: CDR1 SGHAT, CDR2 FQNNGV. The CDR3 sequence: CASSLEGPGGVRTEAFF. For the CDR3, the DNA is TGTGCCAGCAGCTTAGAAGGTCCGGGAGGGGTCAGAACTGAAGCTTTCTTT.

This clone was detected ten times or more. The chain recombines TRBV27 with TRBJ1-3, with D possibly TRBD1 on 5 matching bases. The CDR3 totals 16 residues. Germline-derived CDR1 and CDR2 are MNHEY and SMNVEV (reference sequence). V was cut by 8 bases and J by 0 bases, with 17 bases left in between. CDR3 region: CASGPNRLTSGNTIYF. The CDR3 region has the DNA TGTGCCAGCGGCCCAAACAGGTTAACCTCTGGAAACACCATATATTTT.

This clone has a count of ten or more. The chain combines TRBV24-1 with TRBJ2-4; no firm D call. The V end lost 3 bases, the J end lost 0 bases, and 11 bases lay between the germline ends. The CDR3 totals 16 residues. The V gene's germline CDR1 is KGHDR and CDR2 SFDVKD. CDR3 residues: CATSDRRDLAKNIQYF. The DNA for the CDR3 is TGTGCCACCAGTGATCGGCGAGACCTAGCCAAAAACATTCAGTACTTC.

Comment on this clone: Mismatch with germline at one junction end may stem from a read error. The chain has TRBV28 and TRBJ2-5, with 7 nucleotides matching TRBD2. CDR1 and CDR2 from the germline V gene are MDHEN and SYDVKM. The CDR3 covers 15 residues. The CDR3 sequence is CASRRQREGGETKYF. The CDR3 DNA is TGTGCCAGCAGGAGACAGAGGGAGGGAGGAGAGACCAAGTACTTC.

As concerns this clone: This CDR3 is also generated by other DNA sequences in the sample. The chain uses TRBV30 and TRBJ1-2; D not resolved. Trimming took 2 bases from V and 0 from J, leaving 7 bases between them. The germline CDR1 and CDR2 sequences are GTSNPN and SVGIG (reference sequence). There are 13 residues in the CDR3. CDR3 nucleotides: TGTGCCTGGAGTCCAGGTTCTAACTATGGCTACACCTTC. It yields the protein CAWSPGSNYGYTF.

This clone has only a few counts. CDR3 residues: CASSMKGYQPQHF. The DNA of the CDR3 is TGTGCCAGTAGTATGAAGGGGTATCAGCCCCAGCATTTT. The rearrangement joins TRBV19 to TRBJ1-5; perhaps TRBD1 as D (5 bases). This CDR3 has 13 residues. V lost 3 bases and J lost 5, with 8 bases in between. CDR1 and CDR2 (germline): LNHDA, SQIVND (reference sequence). Combining the CDR3 with reference TRBV19 and TRBJ1-5 gives the whole variable domain DGGITQSPKYLFRKEGQNVTLSCEQNLNHDAMYWYRQDPGQGLRLIYYSQIVNDFQKGDIAEGYSVSREKKESFPLTVTSAQKNPTAFYLCASSMKGYQPQHFGDGTRLSIL.

This clone was counted many times. The V and J genes are TRBV11-1 and TRBJ1-6; the D gene is possibly TRBD1 (5 bases). Germline-derived CDR1 and CDR2 are SGHAT and FQDESV (reference sequence). The CDR3 contains 13 residues. V shed 8 bases and J shed 8 bases, with 13 bases lying between them. As DNA, the CDR3 is TGTGCCAGCCAGAGGGGTTTGGATTCACCCCTCCACTTT. Encoded protein: CASQRGLDSPLHF.

This clone appeared once. The chain couples TRBV20-1 to TRBJ2-2; D is unresolved. Trimming removed 3 bases at V and 8 bases at J, with 10 bases between. Germline values: CDR1 DFQATT, CDR2 SNEGSKA (reference sequence). The CDR3 is 12 residues long. The CDR3 region is CSASLSVGELFF. In DNA, the CDR3 is TGCAGTGCTAGTCTTTCTGTAGGGGAGCTGTTTTTT.

Points on this clone: One end of the junction is discordant with germline, which a read error may explain. V usage is TRBV29-1 and J usage is TRBJ2-7; a weak D match, TRBD1 (5 bases). This CDR3 is built from 11 residues. Germline V CDR1 and CDR2: SQVTM, ANQGSEA. CDR3 DNA: TGCAGCGTTGCAGGGCGGTACGAGCAGAGCTTC. It yields the protein CSVAGRYEQSF.

This clone is medium-sized. The chain links TRBV6-2 or TRBV6-3 to TRBJ2-2, with D tentatively TRBD1 or TRBD2 (7 bases each). Germline CDR1 and CDR2: MNHEY and SVGEGT. V was clipped by 6 bases and J by 8 bases, with 19 bases between them. This CDR3 has 15 residues. CDR3 amino acids: CASSPGGGVRGELFF. The CDR3 DNA reads TGTGCCAGCAGCCCAGGGGGGGGCGTTCGTGGGGAGCTGTTTTTT.

This clone was seen more than once but under ten times. The chain couples TRBV6-1 to TRBJ1-2, with 8 positions matching TRBD1. The germline V gene has CDR1 MNHNS and CDR2 SASEGT. The CDR3 extends over 16 amino acids. After removal of 5 bases from V and 5 bases from J, the junction contained 13 bases not matched to a gene. The CDR3 loop reads CASSKHRGTGGYGYTF. The DNA of the CDR3 is TGTGCCAGCAGTAAACACAGGGGGACGGGTGGTTATGGCTACACCTTC.

This clone occurred many times. This chain links TRBV27 with TRBJ2-1; D gene ambiguous. The ends were cut back, 3 bases at V and 3 bases at J, with 6 bases in the middle. CDR3 length: 13 amino acids. Germline CDR1 is MNHEY and CDR2 is SMNVEV (reference sequence). The CDR3 DNA follows: TGTGCCAGCAGTTTTCGGGTCTACAATGAGCAGTTCTTC. As protein: CASSFRVYNEQFF.

This clone appeared many times. The chain uses TRBV9 and TRBJ2-6, with D maybe TRBD1 (6 bases). The germline V and J ends were trimmed by 4 bases and 0 bases, with 17 bases remaining between them. This CDR3 comprises 18 residues. CDR1 is SGDLS, CDR2 YYNGEE, per germline. The chain's CDR3 is CASSPSTGHNSGANVLTF. As DNA, the CDR3 is TGTGCCAGCAGCCCCTCGACGGGACACAACTCTGGGGCCAACGTCCTGACTTTC. The whole variable domain, remainder taken from reference TRBV9 and TRBJ2-6, is DSGVTQTPKHLITATGQRVTLRCSPRSGDLSVYWYQQSLDQGLQFLIQYYNGEERAKGNILERFSAQQFPDLHSELNLSSLELGDSALYFCASSPSTGHNSGANVLTFGAGSRLTVL.

This clone showed up many times. This sample also contains other DNA sequences that code for the same CDR3. The V gene is TRBV2, the J gene TRBJ2-7; 13 bases map to TRBD2. Germline CDR1 is SNHLY and CDR2 is FYNNEI. V lost 6 bases, J lost 4 bases, and 6 bases stayed unmatched. The CDR3 loop spans 15 amino acids. DNA for the CDR3: TGTGCCAGCAGCCCGGGACTAGCGGGATGGTACGAGCAGTACTTC. Encoded protein: CASSPGLAGWYEQYF.